Reported below is one T cell receptor (beta chain). Its antigen specificity is not known. No base quality information exists; no much larger clone differs at one position. The data were taken from a study of T cell repertoires in MIS-A myocarditis (dated by TCRdb to the early 2020s). V loses 2 bases of germline sequence and J loses 1 base, and the interval between the two ends is 5 bases. The cysteine opens and the phenylalanine closes a CDR3 of 13 amino acids. CDR3 DNA only is kept here, 39 bases in frame from base 1. Reading the germline V gene (reference sequence) gives CDR1 PRHDT and CDR2 FYEKMQ. The immunoSEQ bias-controlled multiplex PCR was used to amplify TCRbeta CDR3 regions, which were then sequenced at high throughput. The authors' pipeline ran thus. CDR3 sequences were collapsed and filtered by the immunoSEQ vendor pipeline to quantify abundance and frequency of each unique TCRbeta CDR3. Using a 90% global sequence identity threshold, CD-HIT clustered dominant CDR3 amino acid sequences together with SARS-CoV-2-specific ImmuneCODE TCRbeta sequences. A clone was classed as hyperexpanded at a frequency of 0.1 to 1 and as large at a frequency of 0.01 to 0.1. For the dominant clones, CDR3 amino acid sequences and V and J gene assignments were confirmed with MiXCR. The R stringdist package was used to calculate Levenshtein distances between the patient clonotypes and the ImmuneCODE hits. TCRdb obtained this table from immuneACCESS and retained in-frame rearrangements with V and J assigned. These tables miss some clones; where compared with another copy, unresolved V genes account for less than half of the shortfall, and the remainder is unexplained. The V and J calls and clone size are taken from that table; D and trimming were inferred from the DNA. The table for this sample lists 9,500 to 13,000 clones; around 89% of them were counted only once. Just over 2% of the sample lies in the top ten.

The QIAamp DNA FFPE kit was used to extract genomic DNA from formalin-fixed paraffin-embedded autopsy tissue. The clonotype comes from a man younger than 35 with fulminant myocarditis from multisystem inflammatory syndrome in adults (MIS-A) after COVID-19. The chain was built from TRBV13 and TRBJ1-1; the D gene cannot be named for sure. The sequenced sample was thoracic lymph node tissue obtained at autopsy. The sequenced DNA: TGTGCCAGCAGCTTACAGAGGAACACTGAAGCTTTCTTT. Its protein is CASSLQRNTEAFF. Reference TRBV13 and TRBJ1-1 genes cover what lies past the CDR3, so the full variable domain is AAGVIQSPRHLIKEKRETATLKCYPIPRHDTVYWYQQGPGQDPQFLISFYEKMQSDKGSIPDRFSAQQFSDYHSELNMSSLELGDSALYFCASSLQRNTEAFFGQGTRLTVV.